This T cell receptor beta chain originates from a study of shared clonotypes between healthy human individuals. Sequencing used immunoSEQ multiplex PCR; TCRdb keeps in-frame clones, though not all of them. The table records hundreds of thousands of clones, 75% to 85% of them present only once. Between the trimmed V and J ends, which lost 8 bases and 5 bases, there was a span of 15 bases. The CDR3 spans 13 residues. Germline V gene data show CDR1 as MDHEN and CDR2 as SYDVKM. This receptor was obtained from a woman aged 35 to 49 in good health. Some clones in this sample may be carry-over from other donors' samples. The gene calls are TRBV28 and TRBJ1-1, with D uncertain. The sample was PBMCs. CDR3 sequence: CASAPGDSTEAFF. In DNA, the CDR3 is TGTGCCAGCGCCCCGGGTGATAGTACTGAAGCTTTCTTT.